This T cell receptor beta chain was sequenced in a study of control samples from healthy donors and cancer patients. The protocol was immunoSEQ multiplex PCR, while the TCRdb copy is restricted to in-frame clones and leaves out a portion. The data hold about 120,000 clones, with 75% to 90% observed a single time. Losses at the gene ends were 5 bases for V and 3 bases for J; bases not matched to a gene: 9. This CDR3 is 15 amino acids long. Germline CDR1 is SNHLY and CDR2 is FYNNEI. This clone was counted between two and nine times. The source of this sequence is a woman in her fifties or sixties with colorectal cancer. The specimen was PBMCs. This chain joins TRBV2 and TRBJ2-7; 8 bases are a match to TRBD2. Here the CDR3 DNA reads TGTGCCAGCAGTCCACCGGGACTAGAAGTCTACGAGCAGTACTTC. Its translation: CASSPPGLEVYEQYF.